The 22 T cell receptor beta chains reported below all come from one sample, sequenced in a study of human T cells and chemical hapten exposure. Each CDR3 protein gets one entry after TCRdb re-called the RACE reads with MiXCR. The sample contains fewer than 150,000 distinct CDR3 sequences, about 14% of which appear only once. Time point reported: pre-sensitization, week 0. Indicated treatment: therapeutic diphenylcyclopropenone sensitization with weekly scalp DPC. This sample comprised whole blood, obtained in connection with sensitization to the hapten diphenylcyclopropenone (DPC). Source of these receptors: a woman aged 18 to 35 with alopecia areata. Some clones in this sample may be carry-over from other donors' samples.

This clonotype appeared many times. The chain uses TRBV5-1 and TRBJ1-6; D unresolved. CDR1 and CDR2 (germline): SGHRS, YFSETQ. Trimming removed 0 bases at V and 8 bases at J, with 6 bases between. This CDR3 has 13 amino acids. CDR3 coding DNA: TGCGCCAGCAGCTTGGGGGAGGATTCACCCCTCCACTTT. Its translation: CASSLGEDSPLHF.

This chain links TRBV23-1 with TRBJ2-5; D ambiguous. TRBV23-1 carries the ORF label, with uncertain function. Trimming took off 3 bases at V and 2 bases at J, with 16 bases between the two ends. The CDR3 loop spans 16 amino acids. CDR3 region: CASSHLSRRPQETQYF. CDR3 sequence (DNA): TGCGCCAGCAGTCACCTTTCGCGGAGACCTCAAGAGACCCAGTACTTC.

This rearrangement joins TRBV7-9 to TRBJ2-5; D is perhaps TRBD2 (6 bases). CDR3 length: 16 amino acids. Germline V gene lookup returns CDR1 SEHNR and CDR2 FQNEAQ (reference sequence). V lost 5 bases, J lost 5 bases, and 21 bases lay in between. CDR3 DNA: TGTGCCAGCAGCCCCGCGGGGTCAACGGTCGGGGAGACCCAGTACTTC. Translation gives CASSPAGSTVGETQYF.

This chain connects TRBV28 to TRBJ2-7, with D possibly being TRBD2 (5 bases). The germline gives CDR1 MDHEN, CDR2 SYDVKM. The CDR3 has 12 residues. Trimming removed 5 bases at V and 6 bases at J, with 11 bases between. The CDR3, as DNA: TGTGCCAGCAGTCGGAGGAATCTCGAGCAGTACTTC. Its translation is CASSRRNLEQYF.

This clonotype was counted at least ten times. V usage is TRBV5-5 and J usage is TRBJ2-1; either TRBD1 or TRBD2 may supply D (6 bases each). The CDR3 has 15 residues. Germline V CDR1 and CDR2: SGHKS, YYEKEE (reference sequence). Trimming shortened V by 4 bases and J by 2 bases, and 13 bases separated the two germline ends. CDR3 in amino acids: CASSLEGGAYNEQFF. CDR3 DNA sequence: TGTGCCAGCAGCCTAGAGGGGGGCGCCTACAATGAGCAGTTCTTC.

The chain couples TRBV10-3 to TRBJ2-7; 7 bases are shared with TRBD1. This CDR3 spans 13 amino acids. J gave up 0 bases and V 10 bases, and 6 bases lay outside the gene matches. The germline gives CDR1 ENHRY, CDR2 SYGVKD. CDR3 protein: CATRAGGSYEQYF. The CDR3 DNA is TGTGCCACCAGGGCAGGGGGCTCCTACGAGCAGTACTTC.

This sequence joins TRBV12-3 or TRBV12-4 and TRBJ1-2; D gene ambiguous. The CDR3 spans 15 residues. With 0 bases removed from V and 3 bases from J, the gap between germline ends came to 11 bases. CDR3 sequence reads: CASSLAFQDHYGYTF. The CDR3 nucleotides are TGTGCCAGCAGTTTAGCGTTCCAGGACCACTATGGCTACACCTTC.

This clonotype was detected a few times. The V gene is TRBV7-9, the J gene TRBJ1-1, with a tentative D call TRBD1 (5 bases). Per germline, CDR1 SEHNR and CDR2 FQNEAQ (reference sequence). CDR3 length: 15 amino acids. V lost 3 bases, J lost 0 bases, and 11 bases lay in between. The CDR3 spells CASSFLGRMNTEAFF. CDR3 DNA: TGTGCCAGCAGCTTCCTGGGGCGTATGAACACTGAAGCTTTCTTT. Based on the CDR3 plus reference TRBV7-9 and TRBJ1-1, the full variable domain is DTGVSQNPRHKITKRGQNVTFRCDPISEHNRLYWYRQTLGQGPEFLTYFQNEAQLEKSRLLSDRFSAERPKGSFSTLEIQRTEQGDSAMYLCASSFLGRMNTEAFFGQGTRLTVV.

This clonotype was seen only a few times. The chain joins TRBV9 to TRBJ2-2; D is unclear. This CDR3 is built from 14 residues. V dropped 2 bases and J dropped 5 bases, with 10 bases sitting between them. The germline V gene encodes CDR1 SGDLS and CDR2 YYNGEE. The CDR3 region has the DNA TGTGCCAGCAGCGTTCGGAGTAGAACCGGGGAGCTGTTTTTT. This gives the protein CASSVRSRTGELFF.

Ten or more counts support this clonotype. This chain connects TRBV7-8 to TRBJ1-1; D unclear. Germline lookup yields CDR1 SGHVS and CDR2 FQNEAQ. There are 15 residues in the CDR3. The V end lost 1 base, the J end lost 3 bases, and 12 bases lay between the germline ends. In DNA form, the CDR3 reads TGTGCCAGCAGCTTAGTTCTGGACTGGGACACTGAAGCTTTCTTT. As protein: CASSLVLDWDTEAFF.

The chain recombines TRBV20-1 with TRBJ2-7; tentatively, D is TRBD2 (5 bases). This CDR3 has 13 amino acids. Germline V lookup: CDR1 DFQATT, CDR2 SNEGSKA (reference sequence). The V and J ends lost 6 bases and 0 bases respectively, with 12 bases between them. CDR3 protein: CSAPFGSSYEQYF. CDR3 nucleotides: TGCAGTGCACCCTTTGGGAGCTCCTACGAGCAGTACTTC.

The chain joins TRBV4-3 to TRBJ1-3, with D tentatively TRBD1 (5 bases). The V end lost 4 bases, the J end lost 1 base, and 17 bases lay between the germline ends. In germline, CDR1 is LGHNA, CDR2 YSLEER. CDR3 length equals 17 residues. CDR3 coding DNA: TGCGCCAGCAGCCGATCGGCAGCCGACAGATCTGGAAACACCATATATTTT. It specifies CASSRSAADRSGNTIYF.

This clonotype is medium-sized. The CDR3 DNA is TGTGCCAGCAGCTTCTCACAGGGGACAATTGAAAAACTGTTTTTT. Encoded protein: CASSFSQGTIEKLFF. The chain couples TRBV11-2 to TRBJ1-4; 7 nucleotides align to TRBD1. V dropped 3 bases and J dropped 7; count of bases not matched to a gene: 8. Germline CDR1 and CDR2: SGHAT and FQNNGV. CDR3 length: 15 residues.

This clonotype was seen a handful of times. The chain has TRBV30 and TRBJ1-6; D is possibly TRBD1 (5 bases). The germline gives CDR1 GTSNPN, CDR2 SVGIG (reference sequence). The CDR3 runs to 13 residues. V lost 4 bases and J lost 4, with 8 bases in between. Here the CDR3 reads CAWTGTYNSPLHF. The CDR3 DNA reads as TGTGCCTGGACCGGGACTTATAATTCACCCCTCCACTTT.

The chain links TRBV5-6 to TRBJ2-6; D gene unclear. Per germline, CDR1 SGHDT and CDR2 YYEEEE. The CDR3 sequence is 14 residues long. The ends were cut back, 6 bases at V and 0 bases at J, with 7 bases in the middle. The CDR3 protein is CASKGISGANVLTF. The CDR3 DNA follows: TGTGCCAGCAAGGGTATCTCTGGGGCCAACGTCCTGACTTTC.

The chain uses TRBV6-2 or TRBV6-3 and TRBJ2-7; D is perhaps TRBD1 or TRBD2 (6 bases each). The CDR3 contains 12 residues. Trimming cost V 0 bases and J 12 bases, with 12 bases left between them. Germline V gene sequence: CDR1 MNHEY, CDR2 SVGEGT. CDR3 sequence reads: CASSYSGGGRYF. CDR3 bases: TGTGCCAGCAGTTACTCCGGGGGCGGTAGGTACTTC.

This clonotype has a handful of counts. The rearrangement joins TRBV11-2 to TRBJ1-2, with 7 bases that match TRBD1. Germline CDR1 SGHAT, CDR2 FQNNGV. This CDR3 is 15 amino acids long. Trimming took 4 bases from V and 5 from J; bases not matched to a gene: 10. CDR3 sequence reads: CASSSTPRGPYGYTF. CDR3 nucleotide sequence: TGTGCCAGCAGCTCTACGCCAAGGGGGCCTTATGGCTACACCTTC. Combining the CDR3 with reference TRBV11-2 and TRBJ1-2 gives the whole variable domain EAGVAQSPRYKIIEKRQSVAFWCNPISGHATLYWYQQILGQGPKLLIQFQNNGVVDDSQLPKDRFSAERLKGVDSTLKIQPAKLEDSAVYLCASSSTPRGPYGYTFGSGTRLTVV.

This clonotype occurred a few times. The rearrangement joins TRBV20-1 to TRBJ1-5; maybe TRBD1 (5 bases). CDR1 is DFQATT and CDR2 is SNEGSKA in the germline V gene (reference sequence). Trimming removed 6 bases at V and 2 bases at J, with 20 bases between. CDR3 length: 16 residues. The DNA of the CDR3 is TGCAGTGCCGCACCCCTCCGGGGCGCGGGCAATCAGCCCCAGCATTTT. Translated: CSAAPLRGAGNQPQHF.

This clonotype was counted only a few times. The V and J genes are TRBV4-3 and TRBJ1-3; tentative D call: TRBD1 (5 bases). This CDR3 has 15 amino acids. Trimming stripped 5 bases from V and 0 bases from J, with 11 bases between. Germline CDR1 is LGHNA and CDR2 is YSLEER. CDR3 region: CASSSGRFSGNTIYF. As DNA, the CDR3 is TGCGCCAGCAGCTCGGGACGGTTCTCTGGAAACACCATATATTTT.

Only a few counts were recorded for this clonotype. The chain has TRBV20-1 and TRBJ2-3, with TRBD1 identical over 8 bases. Germline lookup yields CDR1 DFQATT and CDR2 SNEGSKA (reference sequence). V shed 1 base and J 4 bases; nucleotides not matched to a gene: 7. The CDR3 spans 15 residues. This CDR3 reads CSARGRTGRSDTQYF. The DNA for the CDR3 is TGCAGTGCTAGAGGTCGGACAGGGAGGTCAGATACGCAGTATTTT.

In its sample, this clonotype was seen a few times. The chain has TRBV27 and TRBJ2-5; 8 bases are shared with TRBD1. Germline loops: CDR1 MNHEY, CDR2 SMNVEV (reference sequence). The CDR3 extends over 14 amino acids. V was pared by 6 bases and J by 7 bases, with 10 bases of the junction left unmatched. As DNA, the CDR3 is TGTGCCAGCAGCCCTCGACAGGGGTCAGCGACCCAGTACTTC. Residues: CASSPRQGSATQYF.

J is TRBJ1-6 and V is TRBV7-6; a weak D match, TRBD1 (6 bases). V was trimmed by 4 bases and J by 9 bases, leaving 10 bases between them. The CDR3 is 13 residues long. In germline, CDR1 is SGHVS, CDR2 FNYEAQ. CDR3 sequence: CASSSMDSSPLHF. CDR3 DNA: TGTGCCAGCAGCTCAATGGACAGTTCACCCCTCCACTTT.